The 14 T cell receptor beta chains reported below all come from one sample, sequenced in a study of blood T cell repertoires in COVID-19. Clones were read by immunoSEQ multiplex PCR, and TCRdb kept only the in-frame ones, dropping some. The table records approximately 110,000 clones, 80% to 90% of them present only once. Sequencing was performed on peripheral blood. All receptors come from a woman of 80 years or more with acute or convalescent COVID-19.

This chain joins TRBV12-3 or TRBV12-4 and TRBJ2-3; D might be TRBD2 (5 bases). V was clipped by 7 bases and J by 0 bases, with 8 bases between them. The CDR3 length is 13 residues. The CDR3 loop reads CASTWTSTDTQYF. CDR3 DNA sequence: TGTGCCAGCACCTGGACTAGCACAGATACGCAGTATTTT.

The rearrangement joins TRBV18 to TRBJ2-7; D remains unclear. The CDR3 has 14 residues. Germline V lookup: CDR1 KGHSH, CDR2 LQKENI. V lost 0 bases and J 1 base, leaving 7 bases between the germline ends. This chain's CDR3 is CASSPPSGSYEQYF. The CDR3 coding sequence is TGTGCCAGCTCACCACCTTCAGGATCCTACGAGCAGTACTTC.

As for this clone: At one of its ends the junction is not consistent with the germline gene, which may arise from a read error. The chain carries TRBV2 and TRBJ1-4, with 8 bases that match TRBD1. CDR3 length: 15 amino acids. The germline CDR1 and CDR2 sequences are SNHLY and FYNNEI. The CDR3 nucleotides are TGTGCCAGCAGAGAAGAACAGGGGGTGGGTGGGGAACTGTTTTTT. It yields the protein CASREEQGVGGELFF.

Here the CDR3 DNA reads TGTGCCAGCAGCTTAGTGACGTCTAGGGGCCTGTTCGCCGGGGAGCTGTTTTTT. This gives the protein CASSLVTSRGLFAGELFF. The J gene is TRBJ2-2, the V gene TRBV11-2; perhaps TRBD1 as D (5 bases). This CDR3 has 18 amino acids. Germline V lookup: CDR1 SGHAT, CDR2 FQNNGV. Trimming removed 1 base from V and 6 bases from J, with 21 bases in between.

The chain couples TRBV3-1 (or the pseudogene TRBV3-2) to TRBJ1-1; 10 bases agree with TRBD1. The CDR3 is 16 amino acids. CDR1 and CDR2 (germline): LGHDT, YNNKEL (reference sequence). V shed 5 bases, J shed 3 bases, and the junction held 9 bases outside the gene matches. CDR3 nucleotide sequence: TGTGCCAGCAGCAGGTGGGGACAGGGGAGGGACACTGAAGCTTTCTTT. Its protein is CASSRWGQGRDTEAFF.

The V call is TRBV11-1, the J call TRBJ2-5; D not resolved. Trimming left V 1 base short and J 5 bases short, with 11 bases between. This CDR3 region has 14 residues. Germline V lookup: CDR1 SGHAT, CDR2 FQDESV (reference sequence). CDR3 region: CASSLVQTRETQYF. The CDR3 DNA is TGTGCCAGCAGCTTAGTACAAACCAGGGAGACCCAGTACTTC.

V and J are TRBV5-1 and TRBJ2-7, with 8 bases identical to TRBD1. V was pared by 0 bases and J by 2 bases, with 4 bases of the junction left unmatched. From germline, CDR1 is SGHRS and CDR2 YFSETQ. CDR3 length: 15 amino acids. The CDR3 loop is CASSLGGTGTYEQYF. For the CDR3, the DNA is TGCGCCAGCAGCTTGGGGGGGACAGGTACCTACGAGCAGTACTTC.

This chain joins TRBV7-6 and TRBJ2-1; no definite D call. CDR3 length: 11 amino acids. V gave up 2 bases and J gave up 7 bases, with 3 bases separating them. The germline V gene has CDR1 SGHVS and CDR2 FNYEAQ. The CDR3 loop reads CASSLLNEQFF. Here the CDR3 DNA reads TGTGCCAGCAGCTTACTTAATGAGCAGTTCTTC. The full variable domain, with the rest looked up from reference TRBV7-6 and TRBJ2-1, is GAGVSQSPRYKVTKRGQDVALRCDPISGHVSLYWYRQALGQGPEFLTYFNYEAQQDKSGLPNDRFSAERPEGSISTLTIQRTEQRDSAMYRCASSLLNEQFFGPGTRLTVL.

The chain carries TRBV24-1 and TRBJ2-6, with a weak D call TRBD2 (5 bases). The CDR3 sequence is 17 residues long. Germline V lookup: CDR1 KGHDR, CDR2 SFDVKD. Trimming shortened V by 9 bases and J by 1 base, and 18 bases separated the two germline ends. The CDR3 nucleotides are TGTGCCACCCGATGGAGGATCAGGCATTCTGGGGCCAACGTCCTGACTTTC. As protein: CATRWRIRHSGANVLTF.

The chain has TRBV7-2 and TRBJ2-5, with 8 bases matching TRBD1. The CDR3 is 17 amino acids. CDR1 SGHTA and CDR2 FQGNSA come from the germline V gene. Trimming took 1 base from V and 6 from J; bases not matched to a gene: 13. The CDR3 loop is CASSLVSGGTVSQTQYF. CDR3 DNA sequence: TGTGCCAGCAGCTTAGTGTCAGGGGGCACGGTGAGCCAGACCCAGTACTTC.

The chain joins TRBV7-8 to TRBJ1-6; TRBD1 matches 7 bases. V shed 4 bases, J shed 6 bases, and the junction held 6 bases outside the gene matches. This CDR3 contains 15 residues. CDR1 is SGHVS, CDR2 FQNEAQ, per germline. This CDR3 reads CASSSPGTANSPLHF. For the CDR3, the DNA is TGTGCCAGCAGCTCCCCCGGGACAGCTAATTCACCCCTCCACTTT.

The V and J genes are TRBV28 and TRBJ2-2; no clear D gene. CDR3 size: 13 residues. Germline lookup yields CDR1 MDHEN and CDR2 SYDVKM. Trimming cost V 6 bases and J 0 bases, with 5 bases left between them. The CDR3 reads CASRAPNTGELFF. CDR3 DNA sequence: TGTGCCAGCAGAGCTCCGAACACCGGGGAGCTGTTTTTT.

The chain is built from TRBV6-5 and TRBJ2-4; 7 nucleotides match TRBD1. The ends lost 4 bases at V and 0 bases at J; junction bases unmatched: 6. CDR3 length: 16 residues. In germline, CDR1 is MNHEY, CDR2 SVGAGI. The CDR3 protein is CASSSGQAIAKNIQYF. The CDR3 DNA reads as TGTGCCAGCAGTTCAGGACAGGCGATAGCCAAAAACATTCAGTACTTC.

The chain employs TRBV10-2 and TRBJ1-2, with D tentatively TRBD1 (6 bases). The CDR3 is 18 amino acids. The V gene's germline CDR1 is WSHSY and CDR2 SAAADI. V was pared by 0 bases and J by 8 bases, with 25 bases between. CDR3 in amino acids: CASSESNRKGQGTRGYTF. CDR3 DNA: TGCGCCAGCAGTGAGTCGAATCGTAAGGGCCAGGGGACAAGGGGCTACACCTTC.